These 5 T cell receptor beta chains share one sample of origin, sequenced in a study of cytomegalovirus exposure and HLA in healthy donors. The primer mix had 60 Vbeta and 13 Jbeta primers. Sequencing used immunoSEQ multiplex PCR; TCRdb keeps in-frame clones, though not all of them. The sample carries roughly 98,000 clones, about 81% recorded once. What was sequenced was PBMCs. These receptors originate from a man aged 35 to 55 in good health and CMV-seronegative.

A remark on this clone: A read error may produce the germline difference seen at one junction end. CDR3 region: CASSLDAGLGVLF. CDR3 nucleotide sequence: TGTGCCAGCAGCTTAGACGCGGGACTAGGGGTACTCTTC. The chain couples TRBV11-2 to TRBJ2-1; 8 positions match TRBD2. This CDR3 comprises 13 residues. Germline V CDR1 and CDR2: SGHAT, FQNNGV. Combining the CDR3 with reference TRBV11-2 and TRBJ2-1 gives the whole variable domain EAGVAQSPRYKIIEKRQSVAFWCNPISGHATLYWYQQILGQGPKLLIQFQNNGVVDDSQLPKDRFSAERLKGVDSTLKIQPAKLEDSAVYLCASSLDAGLGVLFGPGTRLTVL.

The V and J genes are TRBV5-6 and TRBJ2-5, with no clear D. Germline CDR1 SGHDT, CDR2 YYEEEE. V was shortened by 4 bases and J by 1 base, with 11 bases between the two germline ends. The CDR3 loop spans 14 amino acids. This CDR3 reads CASSRDIVQETQYF. In DNA form, the CDR3 reads TGTGCCAGCAGCCGTGACATCGTCCAAGAGACCCAGTACTTC.

The rearrangement uses TRBV4-3 and TRBJ2-1, with TRBD2 as a possible D gene (6 bases). The CDR3 totals 17 residues. V shed 0 bases and J shed 3 bases, with 15 bases lying between them. Germline V gene lookup returns CDR1 LGHNA and CDR2 YSLEER. CDR3 protein: CASSQDKTGEIYNEQFF. The CDR3 DNA sequence: TGCGCCAGCAGCCAAGATAAAACGGGGGAGATCTACAATGAGCAGTTCTTC.

The genes are TRBV27 and TRBJ2-7, with unresolved D. CDR3 length equals 17 residues. Trimming took off 2 bases at V and 3 bases at J, with 20 bases between the two ends. Germline CDR1 and CDR2: MNHEY and SMNVEV (reference sequence). This chain's CDR3 is CASSLNWALAPHYEQYF. In DNA form, the CDR3 reads TGTGCCAGCAGTTTAAATTGGGCACTGGCACCTCACTACGAGCAGTACTTC.

Comment on this clone: One end of the junction is discordant with germline, which a read error may explain. The chain is built from TRBV7-9 and TRBJ1-2; D gene ambiguous. The germline V gene has CDR1 SEHNR and CDR2 FQNEAQ (reference sequence). This CDR3 is 16 amino acids long. CDR3 coding DNA: TGTTCCAGCAGCTTAAGAACGTTATCTGGGGAGGATGGCTACACCTTC. Translation gives CSSSLRTLSGEDGYTF. Variable domain in full (rest from reference TRBV7-9 and TRBJ1-2): DTGVSQNPRHKITKRGQNVTFRCDPISEHNRLYWYRQTLGQGPEFLTYFQNEAQLEKSRLLSDRFSAERPKGSFSTLEIQRTEQGDSAMYLCSSSLRTLSGEDGYTFGSGTRLTVV.